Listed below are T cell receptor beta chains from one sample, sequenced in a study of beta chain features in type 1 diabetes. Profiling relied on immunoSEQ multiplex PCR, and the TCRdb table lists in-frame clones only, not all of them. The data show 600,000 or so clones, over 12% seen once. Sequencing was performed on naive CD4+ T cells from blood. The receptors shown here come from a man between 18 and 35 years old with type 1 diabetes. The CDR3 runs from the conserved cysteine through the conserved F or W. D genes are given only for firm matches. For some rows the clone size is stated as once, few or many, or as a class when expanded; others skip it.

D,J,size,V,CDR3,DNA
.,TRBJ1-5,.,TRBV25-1,CASSGHNQPQHF,TGTGCCAGCAGTGGGCACAATCAGCCCCAGCATTTT
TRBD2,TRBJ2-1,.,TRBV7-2,CASSFGLVDYNEQFF,TGTGCCAGCAGCTTCGGACTAGTGGATTACAATGAGCAGTTCTTC
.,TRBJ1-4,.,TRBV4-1,CASSQAPNRVSEKLFF,TGCGCCAGCAGCCAAGCTCCGAACAGGGTGTCTGAAAAACTGTTTTTT
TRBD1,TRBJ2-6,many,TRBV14,CASSQTGAPGANVLTF,TGTGCCAGCAGTCAGACAGGGGCTCCTGGGGCCAACGTCCTGACTTTC
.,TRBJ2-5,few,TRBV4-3,CASSPTDTETQYF,TGCGCCAGCAGCCCCACGGATACGGAGACCCAGTACTTC
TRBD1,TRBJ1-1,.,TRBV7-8,CASSLSRDRDNTEAFF,TGTGCCAGCAGCTTAAGCCGGGACAGGGATAACACTGAAGCTTTCTTT
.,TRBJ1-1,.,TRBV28,CASKPGDRTEAFF,TGTGCCAGTAAACCAGGGGATCGGACTGAAGCTTTCTTT
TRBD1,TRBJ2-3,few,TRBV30,CAWSVDRAFTDTQYF,TGTGCCTGGAGTGTCGACAGGGCTTTCACAGATACGCAGTATTTT
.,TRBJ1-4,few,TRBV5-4,CASTPSRDLGEKLFF,TGTGCCAGCACCCCCTCTAGGGACCTTGGGGAAAAACTGTTTTTT
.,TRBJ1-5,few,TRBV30,CAFRQAGNQPQHF,TGTGCCTTCCGACAGGCCGGCAATCAGCCCCAGCATTTT
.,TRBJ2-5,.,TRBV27,CASSFRAVSKETQYF,TGTGCCAGCAGTTTTAGAGCGGTTTCTAAAGAGACCCAGTACTTC
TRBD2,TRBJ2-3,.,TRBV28,CASSFQAGGPDTQYF,TGTGCCAGCAGTTTCCAAGCGGGAGGGCCAGATACGCAGTATTTT
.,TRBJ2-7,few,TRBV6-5,CASSYMGPYEQYF,TGTGCCAGCAGTTACATGGGGCCCTACGAGCAGTACTTC
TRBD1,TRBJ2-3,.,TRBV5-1,CASSLNPQGGTDTQYF,TGCGCCAGCAGCTTGAATCCGCAGGGGGGCACAGATACGCAGTATTTT
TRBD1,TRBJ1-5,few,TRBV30,CAWITKGAGPGPQHF,TGTGCCTGGATTACCAAGGGGGCAGGTCCTGGGCCCCAGCATTTT
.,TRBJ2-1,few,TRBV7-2,CASSLVYSARGYNEQFF,TGTGCCAGCAGCTTAGTCTACAGTGCTCGGGGCTACAATGAGCAGTTCTTC
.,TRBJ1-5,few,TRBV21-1,CASSILDRGKAQPQHF,TGTGCCAGCAGTATCCTGGACAGGGGTAAGGCTCAGCCCCAGCATTTT
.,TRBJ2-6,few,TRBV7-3,CASSFTGANVLTF,TGTGCCAGCAGCTTTACTGGGGCCAACGTCCTGACTTTC
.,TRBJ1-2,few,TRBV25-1,CASSEYGAGEGKGYGYTF,TGTGCCAGCAGTGAATATGGAGCAGGGGAAGGGAAAGGCTATGGCTACACCTTC